This T cell receptor beta chain was identified in a study of T cell responses to AZD1222 COVID-19 vaccine. Overall study results and limits: Nearly half of spike-specific TCRs reportedly target unmutated variant regions. White British donors predominated, females outnumbered males, and clonal diversity was possibly underestimated. No day 14 peak samples; only post-peak repertoires were characterized.

As for this clone: What it binds is unknown.

This CDR3 is built from 16 residues. J lost 8 bases, V lost 1 base, and 11 bases had no gene match. Germline CDR1 is SGHRS and CDR2 is YFSETQ. This table comes from immunoSEQ multiplex PCR, and its TCRdb copy is limited to in-frame clones, with some not included. The table lists tens of thousands of clones, just over 85% of them singletons. V gene TRBV5-1 combines with J gene TRBJ1-4; 7 bases align to TRBD1. This sample comprised peripheral blood, obtained 28 days after the second AZD1222 dose. The receptor was derived from an adult who received the AZD1222 COVID-19 vaccine. The CDR3 DNA sequence: TGCGCCAGCAGCTTGACCCGGCAGGGGGAGGGGGAAAAACTGTTTTTT. Its translation is CASSLTRQGEGEKLFF.